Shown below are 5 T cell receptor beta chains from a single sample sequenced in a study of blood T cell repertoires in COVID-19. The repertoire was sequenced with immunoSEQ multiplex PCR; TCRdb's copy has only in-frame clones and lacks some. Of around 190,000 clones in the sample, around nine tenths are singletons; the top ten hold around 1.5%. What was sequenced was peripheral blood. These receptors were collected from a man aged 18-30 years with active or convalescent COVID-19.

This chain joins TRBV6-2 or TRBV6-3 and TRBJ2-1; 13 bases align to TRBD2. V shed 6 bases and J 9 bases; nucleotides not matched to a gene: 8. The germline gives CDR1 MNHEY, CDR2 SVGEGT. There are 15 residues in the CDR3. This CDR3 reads CASSRTSGRAGEQFF. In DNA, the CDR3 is TGTGCCAGCAGCCGTACTAGCGGGAGGGCCGGTGAGCAGTTCTTC.

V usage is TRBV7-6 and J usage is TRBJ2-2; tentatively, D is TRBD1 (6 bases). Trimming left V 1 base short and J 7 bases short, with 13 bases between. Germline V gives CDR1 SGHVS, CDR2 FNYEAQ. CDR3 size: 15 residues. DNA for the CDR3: TGTGCCAGCAGCTTAGGGACAGACTACAGCGGGGAGCTGTTTTTT. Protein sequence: CASSLGTDYSGELFF.

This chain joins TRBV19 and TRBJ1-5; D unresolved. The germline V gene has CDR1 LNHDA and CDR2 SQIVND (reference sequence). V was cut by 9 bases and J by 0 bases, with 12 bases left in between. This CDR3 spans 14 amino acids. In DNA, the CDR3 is TGTGCCAGCGGACGGAGGAATAGCAATCAGCCCCAGCATTTT. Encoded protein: CASGRRNSNQPQHF.

DNA of the CDR3: TGTGCCAGCTCACTCCCCAGGGGGCCTAATGAAAAACTGTTTTTT. It yields the protein CASSLPRGPNEKLFF. This chain connects TRBV18 to TRBJ1-4; 8 positions agree with TRBD1. There are 15 residues in the CDR3. Germline V gene lookup returns CDR1 KGHSH and CDR2 LQKENI. V was pared by 4 bases and J by 3 bases, with 4 bases of the junction left unmatched.

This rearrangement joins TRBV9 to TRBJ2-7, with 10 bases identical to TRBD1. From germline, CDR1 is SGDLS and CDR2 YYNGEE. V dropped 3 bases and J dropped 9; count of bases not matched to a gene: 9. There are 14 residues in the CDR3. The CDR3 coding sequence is TGTGCCAGCAGCGCCGGGACAGGGGTCGGTGGGCAGTACTTC. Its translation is CASSAGTGVGGQYF.